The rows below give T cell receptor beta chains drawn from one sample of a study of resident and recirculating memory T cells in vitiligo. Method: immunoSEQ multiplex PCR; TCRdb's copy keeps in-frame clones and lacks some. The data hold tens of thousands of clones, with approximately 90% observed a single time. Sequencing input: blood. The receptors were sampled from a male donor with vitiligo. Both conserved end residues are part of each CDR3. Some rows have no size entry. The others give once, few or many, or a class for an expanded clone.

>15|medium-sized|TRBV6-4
CASSDSEGPYNEQFF
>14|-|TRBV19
CASSTGTANTEAFF
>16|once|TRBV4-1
CASSQEGGHSNQPQHF
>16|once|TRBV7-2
CASSLRTGEANYGYTF
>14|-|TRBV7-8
CASSTQGAGTEAFF
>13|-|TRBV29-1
CSVETSGFYGYTF
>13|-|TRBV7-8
CASSLTRNQPQHF
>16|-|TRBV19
CASSRTGGAVSTEAFF
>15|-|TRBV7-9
CASSFQGARDTEAFF
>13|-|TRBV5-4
CASSSEQGAEAFF
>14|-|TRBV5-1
CASSTTGIQETQYF
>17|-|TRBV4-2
CASSPRGQGSLVTEAFF
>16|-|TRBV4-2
CASSRLKRGPGGEQFF
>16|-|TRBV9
CASSVEGLAGEETQYF
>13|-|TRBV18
CASSGDRVTEAFF
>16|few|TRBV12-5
CASGWIRPTGNSPLHF
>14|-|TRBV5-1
CASATGLGGETQYF
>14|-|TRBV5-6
CARCVGTPPYEQYF
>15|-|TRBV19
CASSIGAGAGNTIYF
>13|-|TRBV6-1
CAHRDRSSYEQYF
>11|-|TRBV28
CASRQIYGYTF
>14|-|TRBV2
CASSNRDSVPEQFF
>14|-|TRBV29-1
CSVESGDGVGEQFF
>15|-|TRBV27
CASSPVAGGTYEQYF
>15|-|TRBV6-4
CASSAGAGLPDTQYF